Below, 12 T cell receptor beta chains from the same sample are listed, as sequenced in a study of technical replicates of blood from a few donors. Profiled with immunoSEQ multiplex PCR; TCRdb holds only in-frame clones, not every one. The sample carries about 74,000 clones, roughly 94% recorded once. Sequencing used T cells isolated from PBMCs. All receptors derive from a human donor in good health.

This clone was detected a few times. This chain joins TRBV29-1 and TRBJ1-1; weak D call: TRBD1 (5 bases). Trimming took 6 bases from V and 4 from J, leaving 12 bases between them. There are 12 residues in the CDR3. Germline V gene lookup returns CDR1 SQVTM and CDR2 ANQGSEA. The CDR3 nucleotides read TGCAGCGTCCATGACGGGGGCACTGAAGCTTTCTTT. Translation: CSVHDGGTEAFF.

This chain uses TRBV7-6 with TRBJ2-7; tentatively, D is TRBD1 (5 bases). The CDR3 is 15 residues long. The V gene's germline CDR1 is SGHVS and CDR2 FNYEAQ. Trimming took 2 bases from V and 1 from J, leaving 12 bases between them. The CDR3 here is CASSLQGVGSYEQYF. The CDR3 DNA reads as TGTGCCAGCAGCTTACAGGGCGTCGGGTCCTACGAGCAGTACTTC.

The chain combines TRBV5-1 with TRBJ2-1, with D possibly TRBD2 on 6 matching bases. The V and J ends lost 3 bases and 1 base respectively, with 17 bases between them. The V gene's germline CDR1 is SGHRS and CDR2 YFSETQ. The CDR3 spans 17 residues. The CDR3, as DNA: TGCGCCAGCAGCTCGACCCAGCGGGCCTCGTCCTACAATGAGCAGTTCTTC. Amino acids: CASSSTQRASSYNEQFF.

A few counts support this clone. The CDR3 nucleotides are TGTGCCAGCAGTTACGGGAATACTGAGCAGTTCTTC. Its translation: CASSYGNTEQFF. The chain recombines TRBV27 with TRBJ2-1, with D perhaps TRBD2 (5 bases). CDR3 length: 12 amino acids. Germline V gene lookup returns CDR1 MNHEY and CDR2 SMNVEV (reference sequence). V lost 4 bases to trimming and J lost 9 bases, with 10 bases between them.

The chain combines TRBV19 with TRBJ1-1; D remains ambiguous. In germline, CDR1 is LNHDA, CDR2 SQIVND (reference sequence). Deletions cut 3 bases from V and 7 bases from J, with 27 bases between. The CDR3 totals 18 residues. The CDR3 DNA reads as TGTGCCAGTAGTATGTCGCTTCTTACGAGGGAGGGAATCGGTGAAGCTTTCTTT. Translation gives CASSMSLLTREGIGEAFF.

The chain carries TRBV28 and TRBJ1-5; perhaps TRBD1 as D (5 bases). V shed 6 bases and J shed 4 bases, with 25 bases lying between them. Germline V gives CDR1 MDHEN, CDR2 SYDVKM. The CDR3 covers 18 residues. CDR3 bases: TGTGCCAGCAGCCCACCCCCAGGAAGTCCGGGGGAAAATCAGCCCCAGCATTTT. Translating gives CASSPPPGSPGENQPQHF.

This clone was picked up a small number of times. This sequence joins TRBV4-1 and TRBJ2-7; no firm D call. The CDR3 has 17 amino acids. The germline V and J ends were trimmed by 4 bases and 1 base, with 20 bases remaining between them. Germline loops: CDR1 MGHRA, CDR2 YSYEKL. CDR3 residues: CASSRPLRGGSSYEQYF. CDR3 DNA: TGCGCCAGCAGCCGCCCGCTCCGAGGCGGATCATCCTACGAGCAGTACTTC.

The V call is TRBV15, the J call TRBJ2-1, with 10 bases identical to TRBD1. The CDR3 sequence is 15 residues long. The germline V gene has CDR1 LNHNV and CDR2 YYDKDF (reference sequence). With V trimmed by 0 bases and J by 8 bases, 4 bases remained unmatched. DNA for the CDR3: TGTGCCACCAGCAGAGATCTTGGGACAGGGGATGAGCAGTTCTTC. Translation gives CATSRDLGTGDEQFF.

V is TRBV10-3 and J is TRBJ1-5; TRBD1 agrees at 7 bases. Germline V lookup: CDR1 ENHRY, CDR2 SYGVKD. With 6 bases clipped from V and 0 bases from J, the junction kept 2 bases outside the gene matches. The CDR3 contains 14 residues. CDR3 DNA: TGTGCCATCAGCGGGGACAGTAGCAATCAGCCCCAGCATTTT. Translated, it gives CAISGDSSNQPQHF.

This clone was picked up one time. J is TRBJ2-1 and V is TRBV7-2; perhaps TRBD2 as D (6 bases). The germline V gene has CDR1 SGHTA and CDR2 FQGNSA. The CDR3 consists of 13 residues. The V and J ends lost 5 bases and 4 bases respectively, with 9 bases between them. This chain's CDR3 is CASSPTRYNEQFF. CDR3 DNA sequence: TGTGCCAGCAGCCCGACTAGATACAATGAGCAGTTCTTC.

V usage is TRBV5-1 and J usage is TRBJ1-2; 9 positions match TRBD1. Per the germline V gene, CDR1 is SGHRS and CDR2 is YFSETQ. This CDR3 contains 14 residues. After removal of 1 base from V and 8 bases from J, the junction contained 6 bases not matched to a gene. CDR3 sequence: CASSLRGDRDGYTF. Written as DNA, the CDR3 is TGCGCCAGCAGCTTGAGGGGGGACAGGGACGGCTACACCTTC.

The rearrangement links TRBV6-5 to TRBJ1-5, with 9 bases identical to TRBD1. This CDR3 region has 14 residues. The V gene's germline CDR1 is MNHEY and CDR2 SVGAGI. The J segment lost 4 bases and the V segment lost 4 bases, leaving 2 bases of the junction unmatched. CDR3 amino acids: CASSLTGGNQPQHF. The CDR3, as DNA: TGTGCCAGCAGTTTGACAGGGGGGAATCAGCCCCAGCATTTT.